This passage covers 20 T cell receptor beta chains from one sample sequenced in a study of T cell repertoires in cytomegalovirus infection. These receptors have no known antigen. MiXCR, run by TCRdb on the reads, gives a single entry per CDR3 protein. This sample has some 270,000 distinct CDR3 sequences; less than 25% occur once, and the top ten carry around 20%. The input for sequencing was cultured PBMCs, taken from culture after CMV antigen stimulation. These receptor sequences come from a human donor in good health (CMV status not recorded). Some clones in this sample may be carry-over from other donors' samples.

In DNA form, the CDR3 reads TGTGCCAGCAGTGCGCCCTGGTTTGAGACCCAGTACTTC. This codes for CASSAPWFETQYF. V and J are TRBV2 and TRBJ2-5; D uncertain. Germline V gene lookup returns CDR1 SNHLY and CDR2 FYNNEI. V lost 4 bases and J lost 5, with 11 bases in between. This CDR3 has 13 amino acids.

The gene calls are TRBV5-4 and TRBJ2-1, with TRBD2 matching 9 bases. The germline V gene encodes CDR1 SGHNT and CDR2 YYREEE (reference sequence). V lost 6 bases and J lost 1; bases outside the gene matches: 11. The CDR3 contains 17 residues. The CDR3 region has the DNA TGTGCCAGCATGCCGCGGGAGGGCCAAAGGTCCTACAATGAGCAGTTCTTC. Translated, it gives CASMPREGQRSYNEQFF.

As concerns this clonotype: One base away lies a much larger clone, so this may be a sequencing read error. The CDR3 end shows no conserved phenylalanine or tryptophan, and so a read error is likely. The V gene is TRBV7-2, the J gene TRBJ1-4; D uncertain. Germline CDR1 and CDR2: SGHTA and FQGNSA. Trimming took off 4 bases at V and 4 bases at J, with 7 bases between the two ends. CDR3 length equals 13 residues. The CDR3 DNA follows: TGTGCCAGCAGCTATCGGTATAATGAAAAACTGTTTATT. Its protein is CASSYRYNEKLFI.

This clonotype has a handful of counts. The chain joins TRBV2 to TRBJ2-1; 8 positions agree with TRBD1. Germline CDR1 reads SNHLY; CDR2 reads FYNNEI. The CDR3 is 16 residues long. V shed 10 bases and J 0 bases; nucleotides not matched to a gene: 11. CDR3 amino acids: CATGGGTGGSYNEQFF. The CDR3 coding sequence is TGTGCCACCGGTGGGGGAACAGGGGGCTCCTACAATGAGCAGTTCTTC.

V and J are TRBV18 and TRBJ2-1, with D unclear. CDR1 KGHSH and CDR2 LQKENI come from the germline V gene. CDR3 length: 14 residues. The V end lost 3 bases, the J end lost 4 bases, and 10 bases lay between the germline ends. CDR3 in amino acids: CASSPEESYNEQFF. The CDR3 DNA is TGTGCCAGCTCACCTGAAGAATCGTACAATGAGCAGTTCTTC.

The chain joins TRBV19 to TRBJ2-2; possibly TRBD1 for D (6 bases). V shed 3 bases and J shed 5 bases, with 13 bases lying between them. CDR1 LNHDA and CDR2 SQIVND come from the germline V gene (reference sequence). The CDR3 loop spans 15 amino acids. As DNA, the CDR3 is TGTGCCAGTAGTATCCCAGGGGCGCTGACCGGGGAGCTGTTTTTT. Translating gives CASSIPGALTGELFF.

The rearrangement joins TRBV7-2 to TRBJ1-6; perhaps TRBD1 as D (5 bases). CDR3 length: 17 amino acids. Trimming took off 1 base at V and 4 bases at J, with 14 bases between the two ends. Germline V gene data show CDR1 as SGHTA and CDR2 as FQGNSA. CDR3 amino acids: CASSLVGGGGYNSPLHF. The CDR3 DNA is TGTGCCAGCAGCTTAGTTGGCGGGGGGGGATATAATTCACCCCTCCACTTT.

This clonotype was counted a few times. This chain links TRBV20-1 with TRBJ2-4; 10 bases align to TRBD2. V lost 5 bases, J lost 1 base, and 5 bases stayed unmatched. Germline V CDR1 and CDR2: DFQATT, SNEGSKA (reference sequence). The CDR3 extends over 15 amino acids. CDR3: CSAGSGRGAKNIQYF. The CDR3 DNA reads as TGCAGTGCTGGAAGCGGGAGGGGGGCCAAAAACATTCAGTACTTC.

In this sample, this clonotype turned up many times. The rearrangement joins TRBV7-2 to TRBJ1-2; 8 bases line up with TRBD1. There are 16 residues in the CDR3. V lost 3 bases and J lost 6; bases outside the gene matches: 12. From germline, CDR1 is SGHTA and CDR2 FQGNSA. CDR3 coding DNA: TGTGCCAGCAGCTTTTCGCCGGGACAGGAGGGAGATGGCTACACCTTC. It yields the protein CASSFSPGQEGDGYTF.

The chain has TRBV12-3 or TRBV12-4 and TRBJ1-2; the match to TRBD1 covers 7 bases. V lost 4 bases and J lost 8; bases outside the gene matches: 7. This CDR3 is built from 13 residues. The CDR3 loop is CASSSRQGGGYTF. For the CDR3, the DNA is TGTGCCAGCAGTTCTAGACAGGGAGGCGGCTACACCTTC.

This clonotype showed up many times. The chain uses TRBV7-2 and TRBJ2-7; D perhaps matches TRBD2 (6 bases). The CDR3 is made up of 14 amino acids. Germline V gives CDR1 SGHTA, CDR2 FQGNSA. The V and J ends lost 2 bases and 4 bases respectively, with 12 bases between them. The CDR3 DNA reads as TGTGCCAGCAGCTTAAGGCGGGGACCTTACGAGCAGTACTTC. Its translation is CASSLRRGPYEQYF.

Ten or more counts support this clonotype. The chain is built from TRBV6-1 and TRBJ1-2; D is possibly TRBD1 (6 bases). Trimming took off 6 bases at V and 11 bases at J, with 19 bases between the two ends. Germline CDR1 and CDR2: MNHNS and SASEGT. This CDR3 comprises 13 residues. CDR3 region: CASSQTGAQGYTF. The CDR3 region has the DNA TGTGCCAGCAGCCAAACGGGGGCTCAAGGATACACCTTC.

This clonotype was counted only a few times. This chain links TRBV5-1 with TRBJ1-2; possibly TRBD1 for D (5 bases). The CDR3 is made up of 13 amino acids. V dropped 5 bases and J dropped 4 bases, with 12 bases sitting between them. The germline V gene encodes CDR1 SGHRS and CDR2 YFSETQ. The CDR3 region is CASSRDPSYGYTF. Here the CDR3 DNA reads TGCGCCAGCAGTCGGGACCCTAGCTATGGCTACACCTTC.

V and J are TRBV10-3 and TRBJ2-7; a weak D match, TRBD2 (5 bases). Germline CDR1 and CDR2: ENHRY and SYGVKD. The CDR3 sequence is 11 residues long. Between the trimmed V and J ends, which lost 10 bases and 3 bases, there was a span of 10 bases. The CDR3 reads CASTGNYEQYF. CDR3 coding DNA: TGTGCCAGTACCGGGAACTACGAGCAGTACTTC.

This clonotype was counted a single time. The chain joins TRBV18 to TRBJ2-4, with TRBD2 matching over 9 bases. Trimming took 3 bases from V and 10 from J; bases not matched to a gene: 7. The CDR3 extends over 14 amino acids. Germline V gene data show CDR1 as KGHSH and CDR2 as LQKENI. The CDR3 spells CASSPSSSGAIQYF. DNA for the CDR3: TGTGCCAGCTCACCTTCATCTAGCGGGGCAATTCAGTACTTC.

The rearrangement links TRBV4-1 to TRBJ1-3; D is undetermined. This CDR3 has 15 amino acids. Germline values: CDR1 MGHRA, CDR2 YSYEKL. V lost 2 bases and J 2 bases, leaving 10 bases between the germline ends. The CDR3 loop reads CASSQRSVTGNTIYF. The CDR3 DNA is TGCGCCAGCAGCCAACGCAGTGTCACTGGAAACACCATATATTTT.

This sequence joins TRBV28 and TRBJ2-5, with TRBD2 matching 10 bases. Germline V lookup: CDR1 MDHEN, CDR2 SYDVKM. V was clipped by 3 bases and J by 5 bases; unmatched bases: 9. There are 16 residues in the CDR3. The CDR3 DNA is TGTGCCAGCAGTTTCGGGGCTAGCGGGAGAATGGAGACCCAGTACTTC. Translating gives CASSFGASGRMETQYF.

The table lists this clonotype with many counts. This sequence joins TRBV6-1 and TRBJ1-1, with TRBD1 matching over 9 bases. Germline V gives CDR1 MNHNS, CDR2 SASEGT. J was trimmed by 0 bases and V by 5 bases; bases with no gene match: 1. This CDR3 contains 14 residues. CDR3 in DNA: TGTGCCAGCAGTAGGACAGGGGTGAACACTGAAGCTTTCTTT. Translating it yields CASSRTGVNTEAFF.

The V and J genes are TRBV6-5 and TRBJ1-2, with 7 bases identical to TRBD1. The V gene's germline CDR1 is MNHEY and CDR2 SVGAGI. V was clipped by 4 bases and J by 0 bases; unmatched bases: 8. This CDR3 region has 16 residues. CDR3 coding DNA: TGTGCCAGCAGTTCGACGGACAGGTTAGCTAACTATGGCTACACCTTC. Its protein is CASSSTDRLANYGYTF.

This clonotype was seen only a few times. The rearrangement joins TRBV27 to TRBJ2-1; D ambiguous. This CDR3 comprises 16 residues. In germline, CDR1 is MNHEY, CDR2 SMNVEV (reference sequence). Trimming took 3 bases from V and 0 from J, leaving 12 bases between them. CDR3: CASSFRRFSSYNEQFF. CDR3 nucleotide sequence: TGTGCCAGCAGTTTCAGGCGGTTCAGCTCCTACAATGAGCAGTTCTTC.